The 15 T cell receptor beta chains below come from one sample, sequenced in a study of blood T cell repertoires in COVID-19. Method: immunoSEQ multiplex PCR; TCRdb's copy keeps in-frame clones and lacks some. Counted here are a few hundred thousand clones, 87% occurring once; the ten biggest clones make up 1%. Sequencing input: PBMCs or T cells enriched from blood (not recorded which). Receptors were obtained from a young woman who had recovered from COVID-19.

Here the CDR3 reads CASSIVLEDRGNQPQHF. In DNA form, the CDR3 reads TGTGCCAGTAGTATAGTTCTCGAGGACAGGGGGAATCAGCCCCAGCATTTT. V usage is TRBV19 and J usage is TRBJ1-5; 10 bases map to TRBD1. This CDR3 is built from 17 residues. CDR1 and CDR2 from the germline V gene are LNHDA and SQIVND (reference sequence). V shed 1 base and J 4 bases; nucleotides not matched to a gene: 7. The full variable domain, rest sourced from reference TRBV19 and TRBJ1-5, is DGGITQSPKYLFRKEGQNVTLSCEQNLNHDAMYWYRQDPGQGLRLIYYSQIVNDFQKGDIAEGYSVSREKKESFPLTVTSAQKNPTAFYLCASSIVLEDRGNQPQHFGDGTRLSIL.

The gene calls are TRBV28 and TRBJ2-3, with 10 bases matching TRBD2. J was trimmed by 2 bases and V by 4 bases; bases with no gene match: 9. This CDR3 has 17 residues. Germline V gene data show CDR1 as MDHEN and CDR2 as SYDVKM. The CDR3 spells CASSSPFGLADTDTQYF. For the CDR3, the DNA is TGTGCCAGCAGTTCCCCCTTCGGACTAGCGGACACAGATACGCAGTATTTT.

As DNA, the CDR3 is TGTGCCAGCAGCGTAGCAGTGACAGGGGATGGCTACACCTTC. Protein: CASSVAVTGDGYTF. The chain couples TRBV9 to TRBJ1-2, with 8 bases that match TRBD1. There are 14 residues in the CDR3. In germline, CDR1 is SGDLS, CDR2 YYNGEE. V was clipped by 0 bases and J by 6 bases; unmatched bases: 4.

CDR3 loop: CASSRQGSGNTIYF. CDR3 nucleotide sequence: TGCGCCAGCAGCCGACAGGGTTCTGGAAACACCATATATTTT. The chain uses TRBV4-1 and TRBJ1-3, with 7 positions matching TRBD1. This CDR3 comprises 14 residues. With 4 bases clipped from V and 1 base from J, the junction kept 1 base outside the gene matches. Germline V gene sequence: CDR1 MGHRA, CDR2 YSYEKL.

The genes are TRBV5-1 and TRBJ2-1, with D perhaps matching TRBD1 (5 bases). The V gene lost 2 bases and the J gene lost 8 bases, with 20 bases spanning the gap. Looked up from germline, CDR1 is SGHRS and CDR2 is YFSETQ. CDR3 length: 16 amino acids. CDR3 protein: CASSFPRQASRDEQFF. CDR3 bases: TGCGCCAGCAGCTTTCCTCGGCAGGCCTCCAGGGATGAGCAGTTCTTC.

This clone has more than one count but fewer than ten. CDR3: CASSPRSPGGSPLHF. CDR3 DNA: TGTGCCAGCAGCCCCCGATCCCCTGGAGGCTCACCCCTCCACTTT. The V call is TRBV7-2, the J call TRBJ1-6; D gene ambiguous. With 5 bases removed from V and 10 bases from J, the gap between germline ends came to 18 bases. There are 15 residues in the CDR3. Germline V gene sequence: CDR1 SGHTA, CDR2 FQGNSA.

The rearrangement links TRBV25-1 to TRBJ2-7, with 7 bases fitting TRBD1. Per germline, CDR1 MGHDK and CDR2 SYGVNS. The CDR3 extends over 14 amino acids. V dropped 3 bases and J dropped 0; count of bases not matched to a gene: 2. In DNA form, the CDR3 reads TGTGCCAGCAGTGACCGGGACAGCTCCTACGAGCAGTACTTC. Residues: CASSDRDSSYEQYF.

The CDR3 sequence: CASSYSQEQYF. The CDR3 nucleotides read TGTGCCAGCAGTTACTCGCAGGAGCAGTACTTC. This chain links TRBV6-2 or TRBV6-3 with TRBJ2-7; D remains unclear. This CDR3 has 11 amino acids. CDR1 and CDR2 (germline): MNHEY, SVGEGT. V was cut by 0 bases and J by 7 bases, with 4 bases left in between.

The J gene is TRBJ1-2, the V gene TRBV19, with 7 bases matching TRBD1. Trimming removed 2 bases from V and 3 bases from J; junction bases left unmatched: 9. The CDR3 is 16 residues long. Per the germline V gene, CDR1 is LNHDA and CDR2 is SQIVND (reference sequence). CDR3 protein: CASSIKAGGRDYGYTF. In DNA, the CDR3 is TGTGCCAGTAGTATAAAGGCAGGGGGAAGAGACTATGGCTACACCTTC.

The V gene is TRBV13, the J gene TRBJ2-3, with 14 positions matching TRBD2. The CDR3 length is 15 residues. The germline CDR1 and CDR2 sequences are PRHDT and FYEKMQ (reference sequence). V was pared by 6 bases and J by 5 bases, with 4 bases of the junction left unmatched. The CDR3 DNA reads TGTGCCAGCAGGGCCGGACTAGCGGGGGGAGATACGCAGTATTTT. Its translation is CASRAGLAGGDTQYF. Together with reference TRBV13 and TRBJ2-3, the CDR3 gives the full variable domain: AAGVIQSPRHLIKEKRETATLKCYPIPRHDTVYWYQQGPGQDPQFLISFYEKMQSDKGSIPDRFSAQQFSDYHSELNMSSLELGDSALYFCASRAGLAGGDTQYFGPGTRLTVL.

V gene TRBV12-3 or TRBV12-4 combines with J gene TRBJ2-7; 7 bases align to TRBD1. V lost 8 bases and J lost 2; bases outside the gene matches: 3. The CDR3 has 12 amino acids. The CDR3 DNA follows: TGTGCCAGCGGGGGACAGCCCTACGAGCAGTACTTC. Translation: CASGGQPYEQYF.

The chain is built from TRBV30 and TRBJ2-3; D call uncertain. CDR1 is GTSNPN and CDR2 is SVGIG in the germline V gene (reference sequence). CDR3 length: 13 residues. Trimming took 4 bases from V and 2 from J, leaving 10 bases between them. The DNA of the CDR3 is TGTGCCTGGAAAGAGGTCACCACAGATACGCAGTATTTT. Its protein product is CAWKEVTTDTQYF.

The CDR3 coding sequence is TGCGCCAGCAGCCCTGGGGGGGGGAGGTCCTACGAGCAGTACTTC. It is translated as CASSPGGGRSYEQYF. The chain combines TRBV4-1 with TRBJ2-7, with 7 bases identical to TRBD2. V was clipped by 4 bases and J by 1 base; unmatched bases: 7. The length of the CDR3 is 15 residues. CDR1 is MGHRA and CDR2 is YSYEKL in the germline V gene.

This rearrangement joins TRBV21-1 to TRBJ2-3; the tabulated D call, TRBD2, remains unverified against the DNA. TRBV21-1 is flagged as a pseudogene. The CDR3 has 17 amino acids. The CDR3 DNA reads as TGTGCCAGCAGCAAAGTCCGCGGGGGCGCTTCTAGAGATACGCAGTATTTT. It encodes CASSKVRGGASRDTQYF.

The V and J genes are TRBV4-3 and TRBJ1-2, with 10 bases fitting TRBD1. With 4 bases clipped from V and 6 bases from J, the junction kept 2 bases outside the gene matches. The CDR3 loop spans 13 amino acids. Germline-derived CDR1 and CDR2 are LGHNA and YSLEER. CDR3: CASSLGQGDGYTF. CDR3 coding DNA: TGCGCCAGCAGCCTAGGACAGGGGGATGGCTACACCTTC.